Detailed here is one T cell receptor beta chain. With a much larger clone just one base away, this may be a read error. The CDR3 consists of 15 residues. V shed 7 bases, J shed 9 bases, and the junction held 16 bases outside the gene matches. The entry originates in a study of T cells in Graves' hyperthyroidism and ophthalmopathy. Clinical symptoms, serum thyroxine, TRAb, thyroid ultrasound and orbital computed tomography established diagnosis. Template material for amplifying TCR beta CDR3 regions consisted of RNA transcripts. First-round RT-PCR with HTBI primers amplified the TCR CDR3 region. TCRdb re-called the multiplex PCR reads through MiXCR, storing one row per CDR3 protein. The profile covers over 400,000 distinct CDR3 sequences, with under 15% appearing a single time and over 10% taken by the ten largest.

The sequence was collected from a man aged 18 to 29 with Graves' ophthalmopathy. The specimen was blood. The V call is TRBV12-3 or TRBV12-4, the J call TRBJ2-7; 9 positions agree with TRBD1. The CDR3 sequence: CASTMAGQGRHGQYF. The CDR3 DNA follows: TGTGCCAGCACCATGGCGGGACAGGGTAGACACGGGCAGTACTTC.